Listed here are 20 T cell receptor beta chains from one sample, sequenced in a study of molecular identifiers for immune sequencing clone quantification. TCRdb independently ran MiXCR on the PCR reads; one entry per CDR3 protein. Among about 630,000 distinct CDR3 sequences, less than 30% were seen once, and the ten largest hold 0.78%. The sequenced material came from naive CD8+ T cells from blood, with Jurkat cell RNA spiked in. Subset described: FACS-sorted CD8+CD4-CCR7+CD45RA+ naive T cells. The receptors come from a human donor in good health. Some libraries in this study had Jurkat cell RNA spiked in.

This clonotype was seen repeatedly, ten times or more. The chain combines TRBV7-2 with TRBJ1-5; D is ambiguous. Trimming pared 1 base from V and 7 bases from J, leaving 8 bases between. This CDR3 region has 13 residues. Germline assignment: CDR1 SGHTA and CDR2 FQGNSA. CDR3 DNA sequence: TGTGCCAGCAGCTTAGAGAAGAGGCAGCCCCAGCATTTT. Residues: CASSLEKRQPQHF.

This clonotype was seen more than once but under ten times. CDR3 sequence reads: CAWTRTGLNYEQYF. As DNA, the CDR3 is TGTGCCTGGACCCGGACAGGGCTTAACTACGAGCAGTACTTC. The rearrangement uses TRBV30 and TRBJ2-7, with 8 bases that match TRBD1. The CDR3 consists of 14 residues. The junction had 8 bases not matched to a gene; V was cut back by 4 bases and J by 3 bases. Germline V gene lookup returns CDR1 GTSNPN and CDR2 SVGIG (reference sequence).

This sequence joins TRBV19 and TRBJ1-5, with 10 bases matching TRBD1. Germline trimming cut 7 bases from V and 2 bases from J; bases unmatched to any gene: 5. CDR1 is LNHDA, CDR2 SQIVND, per germline (reference sequence). The CDR3 runs to 15 residues. Written as DNA, the CDR3 is TGTGCCAGTACCAAGACAGGGGGCGGCAATCAGCCCCAGCATTTT. It specifies CASTKTGGGNQPQHF.

This clonotype came up a few times. This chain connects TRBV20-1 to TRBJ1-3; D uncertain. This CDR3 contains 13 residues. V was pared by 2 bases and J by 0 bases, with 5 bases between. The germline V gene encodes CDR1 DFQATT and CDR2 SNEGSKA (reference sequence). The CDR3 nucleotides are TGCAGTGCTAGAATTTACTCTGGAAACACCATATATTTT. This translates into CSARIYSGNTIYF.

The rearrangement joins TRBV24-1 to TRBJ2-7; D is undetermined. CDR1 is KGHDR and CDR2 is SFDVKD in the germline V gene. The CDR3 totals 13 residues. V gave up 2 bases and J gave up 1 base, with 5 bases separating them. CDR3 coding DNA: TGTGCCACCAGTGATTCAAATTCCTACGAGCAGTACTTC. Translation: CATSDSNSYEQYF.

As for this clonotype: A much larger clone lies a single base off, so this may be a read error. The V and J genes are TRBV29-1 and TRBJ1-1, with TRBD1 matching 7 bases. This CDR3 is 12 amino acids long. Germline loops: CDR1 SQVTM, CDR2 ANQGSEA. For the CDR3, the DNA is TGCAGCGTTGAAGACGACAGGGCTGGAGCTTCCTTT. Amino acids: CSVEDDRAGASF.

The rearrangement links TRBV4-3 to TRBJ1-1; D uncertain. The CDR3 consists of 15 residues. Germline CDR1 reads LGHNA; CDR2 reads YSLEER. V was clipped by 0 bases and J by 4 bases, with 12 bases between them. CDR3 loop: CASSQDPAGSTEAFF. CDR3 in DNA: TGCGCCAGCAGCCAAGATCCAGCTGGGAGCACTGAAGCTTTCTTT.

This clonotype was detected only a few times. The V call is TRBV19, the J call TRBJ1-1, with D tentatively TRBD1 (5 bases). Trimming removed 1 base from V and 11 bases from J, with 14 bases in between. Germline CDR1 reads LNHDA; CDR2 reads SQIVND (reference sequence). The CDR3 has 13 amino acids. The CDR3 DNA sequence: TGTGCCAGTAGTATAGCTCCAGGGAGAGGCGCTTTCTTT. This codes for CASSIAPGRGAFF.

As regards this clonotype: This sequence may be a read error, since a much larger clone differs from it by one base. The CDR3 end shows no conserved phenylalanine or tryptophan, and so a read error is likely. The rearrangement joins TRBV7-9 to TRBJ2-7; the D gene is possibly TRBD2 (5 bases). Germline V lookup: CDR1 SEHNR, CDR2 FQNEAQ (reference sequence). V lost 8 bases to trimming and J lost 6 bases, with 17 bases between them. The CDR3 runs 13 residues. The CDR3 spells CASGGLAAREQYL. The CDR3 coding sequence is TGTGCCAGCGGTGGGCTAGCCGCACGCGAGCAGTACTTA.

This clonotype was detected a few times. The V call is TRBV20-1, the J call TRBJ1-2; possible D gene TRBD1, 5 bases. Germline V gene data show CDR1 as DFQATT and CDR2 as SNEGSKA (reference sequence). This CDR3 comprises 13 residues. Trimming shortened V by 6 bases and J by 3 bases, and 14 bases separated the two germline ends. CDR3 bases: TGCAGTGCCGTAGACGGCAGGGACTATGGCTACACCTTC. This encodes CSAVDGRDYGYTF.

This clonotype was seen repeatedly, ten times or more. The genes are TRBV29-1 and TRBJ2-7; 8 nucleotides align to TRBD1. The trim removed 3 bases at V and 4 bases at J, leaving 8 bases unmatched. CDR3 length: 14 amino acids. The germline CDR1 and CDR2 sequences are SQVTM and ANQGSEA. CDR3 region: CSVDTPGQEYEQYF. DNA for the CDR3: TGCAGCGTTGATACACCGGGACAGGAGTACGAGCAGTACTTC.

This clonotype showed up many times. The J gene is TRBJ1-2, the V gene TRBV4-3, with D uncertain. V lost 0 bases and J lost 4, with 12 bases in between. The CDR3 is 15 amino acids. Germline values: CDR1 LGHNA, CDR2 YSLEER. The CDR3 sequence is CASSQEDGGLYGYTF. In nucleotides, the CDR3 is TGCGCCAGCAGCCAAGAAGATGGAGGGCTCTATGGCTACACCTTC.

This clonotype has a count of ten or more. This chain uses TRBV7-6 with TRBJ1-6; no clear D. This CDR3 region has 16 residues. Trimming removed 6 bases at V and 5 bases at J, with 17 bases between. Per germline, CDR1 SGHVS and CDR2 FNYEAQ. Written as DNA, the CDR3 is TGTGCCAGCAGTCCTAGTGGCCACTTTCATAATTCACCCCTCCACTTT. Translating it yields CASSPSGHFHNSPLHF.

This clonotype was found many times. J is TRBJ2-7 and V is TRBV29-1, with 8 positions matching TRBD2. V shed 4 bases and J 0 bases; nucleotides not matched to a gene: 2. The CDR3 loop spans 13 amino acids. Germline V gene sequence: CDR1 SQVTM, CDR2 ANQGSEA. DNA for the CDR3: TGCAGCGTTGTTAGCGGGGACTCCTACGAGCAGTACTTC. This sequence encodes CSVVSGDSYEQYF.

This clonotype came up many times. The rearrangement joins TRBV7-9 to TRBJ2-7; D remains unclear. V gave up 5 bases and J gave up 7 bases, with 9 bases separating them. The CDR3 length is 11 residues. CDR1 and CDR2 from the germline V gene are SEHNR and FQNEAQ (reference sequence). CDR3 bases: TGTGCCAGCAGCCCCGATTGGGAGCAGTACTTC. It yields the protein CASSPDWEQYF.

This clonotype has ten or more counts. This rearrangement joins TRBV28 to TRBJ1-6; no firm D call. Trimming left V 2 bases short and J 8 bases short, with 7 bases between. The CDR3 sequence is 13 residues long. From germline, CDR1 is MDHEN and CDR2 SYDVKM. The CDR3 DNA follows: TGTGCCAGCAGTTTAACGGCCGATTCACCCCTCCACTTT. Translated: CASSLTADSPLHF.

This clonotype occurred many times. The V gene is TRBV4-3, the J gene TRBJ1-1; no clear D gene. Trimming removed 4 bases from V and 0 bases from J, with 15 bases in between. The CDR3 runs 16 residues. CDR1 LGHNA and CDR2 YSLEER come from the germline V gene. The CDR3 sequence: CASSLDWAEMNTEAFF. Written as DNA, the CDR3 is TGCGCCAGCAGCCTCGACTGGGCCGAGATGAACACTGAAGCTTTCTTT.

This rearrangement joins TRBV6-5 to TRBJ1-6; D remains unclear. CDR3 length equals 12 residues. Deletions cut 2 bases from V and 9 bases from J, with 5 bases between. The germline V gene has CDR1 MNHEY and CDR2 SVGAGI. DNA for the CDR3: TGTGCCAGCAGTTACGCGCGTTCACCCCTCCACTTT. Protein sequence: CASSYARSPLHF.

This clonotype was seen only a few times. V and J are TRBV4-3 and TRBJ1-1, with 11 bases matching TRBD1. The CDR3 consists of 15 residues. Trimming at V came to 1 base and at J to 5 bases, leaving 3 bases not matched to a gene. From germline, CDR1 is LGHNA and CDR2 YSLEER. This CDR3 is CASSQVGQGGTEAFF. CDR3 coding DNA: TGCGCCAGCAGCCAAGTGGGACAGGGGGGGACTGAAGCTTTCTTT.

The rearrangement links TRBV7-6 to TRBJ2-1, with D unclear. The V and J ends lost 2 bases and 0 bases respectively, with 8 bases between them. The CDR3 contains 15 residues. The germline V gene has CDR1 SGHVS and CDR2 FNYEAQ. The CDR3 nucleotides read TGTGCCAGCAGCTTATTAGAAAGCTCCTACAATGAGCAGTTCTTC. Translating it yields CASSLLESSYNEQFF.